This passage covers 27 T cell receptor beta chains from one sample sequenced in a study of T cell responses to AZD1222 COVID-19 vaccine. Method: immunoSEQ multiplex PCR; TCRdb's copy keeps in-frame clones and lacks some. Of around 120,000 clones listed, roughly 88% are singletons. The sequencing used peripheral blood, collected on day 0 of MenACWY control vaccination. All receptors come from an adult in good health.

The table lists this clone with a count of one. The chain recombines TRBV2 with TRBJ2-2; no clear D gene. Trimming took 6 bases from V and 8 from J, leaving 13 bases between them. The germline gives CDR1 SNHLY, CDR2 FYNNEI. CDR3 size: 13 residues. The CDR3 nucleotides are TGTGCCAGCAGAGACTCAACCTCTGGGGAGCTGTTTTTT. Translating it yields CASRDSTSGELFF.

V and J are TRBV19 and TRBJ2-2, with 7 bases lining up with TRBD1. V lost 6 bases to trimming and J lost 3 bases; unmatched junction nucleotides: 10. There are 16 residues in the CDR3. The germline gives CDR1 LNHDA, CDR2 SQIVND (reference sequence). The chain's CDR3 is CASRAFSGGYTGELFF. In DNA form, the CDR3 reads TGTGCCAGTAGAGCTTTTTCAGGGGGTTACACCGGGGAGCTGTTTTTT.

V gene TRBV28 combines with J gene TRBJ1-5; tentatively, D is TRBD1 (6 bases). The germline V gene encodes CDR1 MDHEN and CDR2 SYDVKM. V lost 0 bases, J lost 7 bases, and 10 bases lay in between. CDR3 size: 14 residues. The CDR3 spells CASSLWGGRQPQHF. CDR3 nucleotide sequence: TGTGCCAGCAGTTTATGGGGGGGGCGGCAGCCCCAGCATTTT.

The CDR3 bases are TGTGCCAGCAGCCAACTCCTTGACACTGAAGCTTTCTTT. Residues: CASSQLLDTEAFF. V and J are TRBV14 and TRBJ1-1; D unclear. Trimming cost V 2 bases and J 3 bases, with 7 bases left between them. CDR3 size: 13 residues. Germline V gene lookup returns CDR1 SGHDN and CDR2 FVKESK.

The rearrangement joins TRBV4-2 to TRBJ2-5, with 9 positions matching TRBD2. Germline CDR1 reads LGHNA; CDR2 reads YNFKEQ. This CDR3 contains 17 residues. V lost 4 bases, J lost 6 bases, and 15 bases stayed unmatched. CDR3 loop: CASSPLRREGGTQTQYF. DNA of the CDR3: TGTGCCAGCAGCCCCCTTAGGCGGGAGGGGGGAACACAGACCCAGTACTTC.

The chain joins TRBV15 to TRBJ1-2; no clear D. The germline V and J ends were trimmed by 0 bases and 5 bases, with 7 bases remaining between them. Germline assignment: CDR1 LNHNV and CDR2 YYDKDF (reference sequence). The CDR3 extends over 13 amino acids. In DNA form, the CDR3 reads TGTGCCACCAGCAGAGATAGGGTGTATGGCTACACCTTC. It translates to CATSRDRVYGYTF. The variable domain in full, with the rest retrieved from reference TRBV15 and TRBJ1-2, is DAMVIQNPRYQVTQFGKPVTLSCSQTLNHNVMYWYQQKSSQAPKLLFHYYDKDFNNEADTPDNFQSRRPNTSFCFLDIRSPGLGDTAMYLCATSRDRVYGYTFGSGTRLTVV.

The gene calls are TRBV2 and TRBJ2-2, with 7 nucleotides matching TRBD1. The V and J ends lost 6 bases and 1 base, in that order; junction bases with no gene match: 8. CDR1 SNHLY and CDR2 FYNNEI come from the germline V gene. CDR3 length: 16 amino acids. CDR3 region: CASRHPGGRNTGELFF. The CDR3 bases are TGTGCCAGCAGACATCCAGGGGGACGGAACACCGGGGAGCTGTTTTTT. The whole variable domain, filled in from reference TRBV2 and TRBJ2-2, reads EPEVTQTPSHQVTQMGQEVILRCVPISNHLYFYWYRQILGQKVEFLVSFYNNEISEKSEIFDDQFSVERPDGSNFTLKIRSTKLEDSAMYFCASRHPGGRNTGELFFGEGSRLTVL.

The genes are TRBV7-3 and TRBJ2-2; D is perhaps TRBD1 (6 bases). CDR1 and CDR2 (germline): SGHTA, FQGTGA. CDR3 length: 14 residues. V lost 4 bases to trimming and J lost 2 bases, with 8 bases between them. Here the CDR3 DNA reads TGTGCCAGCAGCTGGACAGTAAACACCGGGGAGCTGTTTTTT. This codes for CASSWTVNTGELFF.

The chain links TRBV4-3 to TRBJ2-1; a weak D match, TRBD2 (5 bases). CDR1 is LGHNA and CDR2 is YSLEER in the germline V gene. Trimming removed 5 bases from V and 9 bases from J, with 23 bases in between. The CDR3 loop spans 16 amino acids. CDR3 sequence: CASSSQSATTRGEQFF. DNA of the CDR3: TGCGCCAGCAGCTCCCAGTCGGCGACTACGAGAGGTGAGCAGTTCTTC.

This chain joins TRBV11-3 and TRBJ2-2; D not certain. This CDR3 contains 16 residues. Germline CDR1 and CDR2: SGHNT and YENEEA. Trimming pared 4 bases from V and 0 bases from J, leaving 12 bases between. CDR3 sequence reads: CASSSRGGANTGELFF. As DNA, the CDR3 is TGTGCCAGCAGCTCCCGTGGTGGCGCGAACACCGGGGAGCTGTTTTTT. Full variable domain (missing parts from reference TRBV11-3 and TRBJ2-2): EAGVVQSPRYKIIEKKQPVAFWCNPISGHNTLYWYLQNLGQGPELLIRYENEEAVDDSQLPKDRFSAERLKGVDSTLKIQPAELGDSAVYLCASSSRGGANTGELFFGEGSRLTVL.

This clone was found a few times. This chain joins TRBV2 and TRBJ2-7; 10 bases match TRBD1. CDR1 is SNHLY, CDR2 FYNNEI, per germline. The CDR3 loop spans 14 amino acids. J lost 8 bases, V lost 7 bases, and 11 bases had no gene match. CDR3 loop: CASIPGTGDVKQYF. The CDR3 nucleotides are TGTGCCAGCATCCCCGGGACAGGGGATGTCAAGCAGTACTTC.

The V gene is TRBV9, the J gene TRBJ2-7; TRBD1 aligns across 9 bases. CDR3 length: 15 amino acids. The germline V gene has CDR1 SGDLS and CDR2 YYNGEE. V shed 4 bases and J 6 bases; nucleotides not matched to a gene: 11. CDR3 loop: CASSTLSGQGGEQYF. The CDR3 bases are TGTGCCAGCAGCACCTTATCGGGACAGGGTGGCGAGCAGTACTTC.

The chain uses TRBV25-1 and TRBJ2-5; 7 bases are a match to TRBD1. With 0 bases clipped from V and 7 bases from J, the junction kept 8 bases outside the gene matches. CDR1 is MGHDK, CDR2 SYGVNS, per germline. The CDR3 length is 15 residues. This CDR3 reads CASSEYGTAPGTQYF. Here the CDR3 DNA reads TGTGCCAGCAGTGAATATGGGACAGCCCCAGGGACCCAGTACTTC.

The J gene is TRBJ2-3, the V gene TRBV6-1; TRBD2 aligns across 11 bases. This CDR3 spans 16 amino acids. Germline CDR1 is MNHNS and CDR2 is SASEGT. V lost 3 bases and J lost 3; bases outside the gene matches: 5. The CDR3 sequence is CASSDLAGGATDTQYF. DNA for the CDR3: TGTGCCAGCAGTGATTTAGCGGGGGGGGCGACAGATACGCAGTATTTT.

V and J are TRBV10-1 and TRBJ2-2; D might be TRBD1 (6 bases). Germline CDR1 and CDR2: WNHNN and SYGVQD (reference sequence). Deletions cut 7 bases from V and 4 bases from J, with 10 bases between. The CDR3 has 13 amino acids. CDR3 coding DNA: TGCGCCAGCAATAAACAGGGCACCGGGGAGCTGTTTTTT. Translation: CASNKQGTGELFF.

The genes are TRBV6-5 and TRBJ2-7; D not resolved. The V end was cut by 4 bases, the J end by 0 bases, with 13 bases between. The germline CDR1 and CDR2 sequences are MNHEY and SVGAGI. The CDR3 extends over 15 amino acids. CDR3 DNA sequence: TGTGCCAGCAGTTCGGCGGCAGTTAGCTCCTACGAGCAGTACTTC. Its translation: CASSSAAVSSYEQYF.

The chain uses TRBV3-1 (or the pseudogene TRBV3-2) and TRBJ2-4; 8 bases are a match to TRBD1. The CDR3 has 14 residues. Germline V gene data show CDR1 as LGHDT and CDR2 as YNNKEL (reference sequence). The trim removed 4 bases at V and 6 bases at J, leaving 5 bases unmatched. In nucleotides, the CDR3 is TGTGCCAGCAGCCTAAGGACAGGGATAAACATTCAGTACTTC. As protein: CASSLRTGINIQYF.

CDR3: CASTPEGGGVGYTF. For the CDR3, the DNA is TGTGCCAGCACCCCCGAGGGAGGGGGAGTCGGCTACACCTTC. This chain uses TRBV2 with TRBJ1-2; perhaps TRBD1 as D (6 bases). Germline V gene lookup returns CDR1 SNHLY and CDR2 FYNNEI. The CDR3 length is 14 residues. V lost 7 bases and J 8 bases, leaving 20 bases between the germline ends.

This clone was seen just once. CDR3 sequence (DNA): TGTGCCACCAGCAGGTCCGGTCCTCATCAGCCCCAGCATTTT. Protein: CATSRSGPHQPQHF. The chain joins TRBV15 to TRBJ1-5, with D uncertain. The CDR3 runs to 14 residues. Germline loops: CDR1 LNHNV, CDR2 YYDKDF (reference sequence). Trimming shortened V by 3 bases and J by 5 bases, and 11 bases separated the two germline ends.

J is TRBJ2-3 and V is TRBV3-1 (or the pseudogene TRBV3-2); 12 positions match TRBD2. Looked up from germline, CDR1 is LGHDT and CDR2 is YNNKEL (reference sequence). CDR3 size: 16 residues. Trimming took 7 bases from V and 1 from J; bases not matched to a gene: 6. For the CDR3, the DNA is TGTGCCAGCACCCTGACTAGCGGGGGCCGCACAGATACGCAGTATTTT. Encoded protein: CASTLTSGGRTDTQYF.

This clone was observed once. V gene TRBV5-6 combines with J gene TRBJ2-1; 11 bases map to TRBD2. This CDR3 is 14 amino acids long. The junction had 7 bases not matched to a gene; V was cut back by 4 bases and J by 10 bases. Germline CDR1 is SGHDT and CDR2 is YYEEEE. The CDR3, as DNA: TGTGCCAGCAGCGGTAGCGGGGGGGCCAGGGAGCAGTTCTTC. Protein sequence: CASSGSGGAREQFF.

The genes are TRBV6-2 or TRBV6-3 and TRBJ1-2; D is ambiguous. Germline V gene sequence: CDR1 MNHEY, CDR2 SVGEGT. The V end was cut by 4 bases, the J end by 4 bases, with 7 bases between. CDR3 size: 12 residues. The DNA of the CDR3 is TGTGCCAGCAGTTCTACGGCCTATGGCTACACCTTC. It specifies CASSSTAYGYTF.

CDR3 nucleotides: TGTGCCAGCAGCTCAGAAGGATCGGCCGGGGAGCTGTTTTTT. It yields the protein CASSSEGSAGELFF. The chain is built from TRBV7-2 and TRBJ2-2; D remains unclear. The ends were cut back, 4 bases at V and 6 bases at J, with 12 bases in the middle. The CDR3 covers 14 residues. Germline V gives CDR1 SGHTA, CDR2 FQGNSA.

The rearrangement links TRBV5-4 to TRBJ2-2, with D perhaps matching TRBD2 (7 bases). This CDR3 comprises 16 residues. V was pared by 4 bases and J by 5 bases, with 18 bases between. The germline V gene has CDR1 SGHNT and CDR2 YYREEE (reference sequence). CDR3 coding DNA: TGTGCCAGCAGCAGGGGGGGCAGGGCGATGACCGGGGAGCTGTTTTTT. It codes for CASSRGGRAMTGELFF.

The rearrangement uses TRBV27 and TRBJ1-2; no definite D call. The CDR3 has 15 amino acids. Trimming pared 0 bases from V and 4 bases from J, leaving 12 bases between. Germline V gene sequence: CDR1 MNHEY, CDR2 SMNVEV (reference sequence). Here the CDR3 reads CASSLSFSKGYGYTF. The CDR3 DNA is TGTGCCAGCAGTTTATCGTTCTCGAAGGGCTATGGCTACACCTTC.

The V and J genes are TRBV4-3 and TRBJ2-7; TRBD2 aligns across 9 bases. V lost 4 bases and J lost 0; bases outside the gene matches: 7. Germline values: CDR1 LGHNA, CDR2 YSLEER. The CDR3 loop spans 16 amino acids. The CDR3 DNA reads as TGCGCCAGCAGCCCCGTAGCGGGGGTTAGCTCCTACGAGCAGTACTTC. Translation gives CASSPVAGVSSYEQYF.

CDR3 bases: TGTGCCAGCAGCTTAATAACAGGGGGAGAAAATGAGCAGTTCTTC. This gives the protein CASSLITGGENEQFF. J is TRBJ2-1 and V is TRBV7-2; 8 nucleotides agree with TRBD1. Germline V CDR1 and CDR2: SGHTA, FQGNSA. Unmatched junction bases numbered 7, after V lost 2 bases and J lost 7 bases. The CDR3 is 15 amino acids.